These 9 T cell receptor beta chains came from one sample sequenced in a study of blood T cell dynamics during melanoma immunotherapy. Regarding time point: pre-treatment baseline. Some clones are missing from TCRdb's copy, which holds only in-frame ones; the method was immunoSEQ multiplex PCR. The sample has some 5,000 clones; around 84% are singletons. Sequences were derived from blood, sampled from a patient treated with checkpoint blockade. All receptors come from a human donor with melanoma.

Remarks on this clone: The junction does not match germline at one end; this may be a read error. The DNA of the CDR3 is TGTGCTAGCAGCTCGACCCCCTCCGCGGAGACCCAGTACTTC. It encodes CASSSTPSAETQYF. J is TRBJ2-5 and V is TRBV7-7, with unresolved D. This CDR3 is built from 14 residues. Germline V gives CDR1 SSHAT, CDR2 FNYEAQ (reference sequence). Full variable domain (outside the CDR3, taken from reference TRBV7-7 and TRBJ2-5): GAGVSQSPRYKVTKRGQDVTLRCDPISSHATLYWYQQALGQGPEFLTYFNYEAQPDKSGLPSDRFSAERPEGSISTLTIQRTEQRDSAMYRCASSSTPSAETQYFGPGTRLLVL.

The chain is built from TRBV2 and TRBJ1-5; D perhaps matches TRBD1 (5 bases). V shed 3 bases and J shed 5 bases, with 11 bases lying between them. The germline V gene has CDR1 SNHLY and CDR2 FYNNEI. The CDR3 sequence is 14 residues long. As DNA, the CDR3 is TGTGCCAGCAGTGATAGGGTCAGGGATCAGCCCCAGCATTTT. Its protein is CASSDRVRDQPQHF.

This clone was counted only a few times. This sequence joins TRBV6-5 and TRBJ1-2; 7 nucleotides align to TRBD1. The V gene's germline CDR1 is MNHEY and CDR2 SVGAGI. The CDR3 loop spans 13 amino acids. Losses at the gene ends were 6 bases for V and 8 bases for J; bases not matched to a gene: 9. CDR3 sequence reads: CASSLGQGDGYTF. The CDR3 DNA sequence: TGTGCCAGCAGCCTCGGCCAGGGGGACGGCTACACCTTC.

The genes are TRBV18 and TRBJ2-1; 7 nucleotides align to TRBD2. The CDR3 has 15 amino acids. V lost 2 bases to trimming and J lost 10 bases; unmatched junction nucleotides: 11. Germline V gene sequence: CDR1 KGHSH, CDR2 LQKENI. The CDR3, as DNA: TGTGCCAGCTCACCAGGGGCAGGACTAGAAGGGGAGCAGTTCTTC. Its translation: CASSPGAGLEGEQFF.

The chain has TRBV5-1 and TRBJ1-4; a possible D gene is TRBD1 (6 bases). The CDR3 consists of 16 residues. Germline lookup yields CDR1 SGHRS and CDR2 YFSETQ. V was trimmed by 0 bases and J by 0 bases, leaving 9 bases between them. As DNA, the CDR3 is TGCGCCAGCAGCTTGGGGACAGTGCCAACTAATGAAAAACTGTTTTTT. Residues: CASSLGTVPTNEKLFF.

The CDR3 is CASSLSHGWSSYNEQFF. DNA for the CDR3: TGTGCCAGCAGCTTGAGTCACGGATGGAGCTCCTACAATGAGCAGTTCTTC. The rearrangement links TRBV5-6 to TRBJ2-1; no clear D gene. This CDR3 is 17 amino acids long. CDR1 SGHDT and CDR2 YYEEEE come from the germline V gene. The germline V and J ends were trimmed by 1 base and 0 bases, with 14 bases remaining between them.

This chain joins TRBV19 and TRBJ2-4, with D possibly matching TRBD1 (5 bases). The germline V gene has CDR1 LNHDA and CDR2 SQIVND (reference sequence). The CDR3 loop spans 15 amino acids. The germline V and J ends were trimmed by 2 bases and 7 bases, with 15 bases remaining between them. The CDR3 sequence is CASSITWGPGNIQYF. CDR3 DNA: TGTGCCAGTAGTATAACCTGGGGCCCAGGGAACATTCAGTACTTC.

The gene calls are TRBV7-2 and TRBJ1-6; D remains unclear. The CDR3 totals 12 residues. Germline V gene lookup returns CDR1 SGHTA and CDR2 FQGNSA. V lost 2 bases and J lost 10, with 6 bases in between. CDR3 residues: CASSLLGSPLHF. The CDR3 nucleotides read TGTGCCAGCAGCTTATTAGGCTCACCCCTCCACTTT.

V gene TRBV19 combines with J gene TRBJ2-7; perhaps TRBD2 as D (5 bases). The CDR3 loop spans 14 amino acids. V was shortened by 3 bases and J by 6 bases, with 15 bases between the two germline ends. Germline V CDR1 and CDR2: LNHDA, SQIVND (reference sequence). This CDR3 reads CASSIVPGFGEQYF. The CDR3, as DNA: TGTGCCAGTAGTATTGTTCCGGGATTTGGCGAGCAGTACTTC.